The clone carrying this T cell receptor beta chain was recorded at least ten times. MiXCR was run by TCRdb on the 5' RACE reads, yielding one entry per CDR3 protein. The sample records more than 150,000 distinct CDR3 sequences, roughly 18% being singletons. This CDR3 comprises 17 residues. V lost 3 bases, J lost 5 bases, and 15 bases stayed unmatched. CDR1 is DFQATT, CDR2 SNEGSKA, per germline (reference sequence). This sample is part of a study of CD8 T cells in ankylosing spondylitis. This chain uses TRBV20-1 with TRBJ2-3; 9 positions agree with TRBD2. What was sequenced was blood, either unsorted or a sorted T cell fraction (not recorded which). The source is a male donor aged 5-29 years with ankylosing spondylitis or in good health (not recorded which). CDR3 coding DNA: TGCAGTGCTAGCCCGACTAGCGGTAGGCTAACGAGAGATACGCAGTATTTT. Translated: CSASPTSGRLTRDTQYF.